This passage covers 19 T cell receptor beta chains from one sample sequenced in a study of human T cells and chemical hapten exposure. This sample's time point: patch test 2, 6 weeks after DPC sensitization. Treatment: therapeutic diphenylcyclopropenone sensitization with weekly scalp DPC. TCRdb analysed the RACE reads with MiXCR anew, one entry per CDR3 protein. Of 350,000 to 400,000 distinct CDR3 sequences listed, under 6.5% were seen once; the top ten hold about 5.6%. This sample comprised whole blood, obtained in connection with sensitization to the hapten diphenylcyclopropenone (DPC). The receptors were gathered from a woman aged 18 to 35 with alopecia areata. Some clones in this sample may be carry-over from other donors' samples.

In its sample, this clonotype was seen many times. The chain joins TRBV20-1 to TRBJ1-1; 9 bases agree with TRBD1. J lost 2 bases, V lost 3 bases, and 7 bases had no gene match. The CDR3 loop spans 15 amino acids. In germline, CDR1 is DFQATT, CDR2 SNEGSKA (reference sequence). The chain's CDR3 is CSARALDRGNTEAFF. CDR3 DNA: TGCAGTGCTAGGGCCCTGGACAGGGGAAACACTGAAGCTTTCTTT.

DNA for the CDR3: TGTGCCACCAGTGAAAGGGGACAGAGTAGTAATCAGCCCCAGCATTTT. Translated, it gives CATSERGQSSNQPQHF. This chain joins TRBV24-1 and TRBJ1-5, with 7 bases identical to TRBD1. This CDR3 has 16 residues. Unmatched junction bases numbered 9, after V lost 4 bases and J lost 4 bases. CDR1 and CDR2 from the germline V gene are KGHDR and SFDVKD.

This clonotype occurred a few times. The V and J genes are TRBV6-2 or TRBV6-3 and TRBJ1-2; possibly TRBD1 for D (5 bases). Germline assignment: CDR1 MNHEY and CDR2 SVGEGT. Trimming took 3 bases from V and 8 from J, leaving 19 bases between them. This CDR3 spans 15 amino acids. The CDR3 loop is CASSYAVGVYRGYTF. The CDR3 DNA sequence: TGTGCCAGCAGTTATGCGGTGGGGGTATATCGAGGCTACACCTTC.

DNA of the CDR3: TGCAGCGTCCTTGGACAGGGGGCGCTCAATGAGCAGTTCTTC. Translated: CSVLGQGALNEQFF. The chain couples TRBV29-1 to TRBJ2-1; TRBD1 aligns across 11 bases. Germline CDR1 and CDR2: SQVTM and ANQGSEA. J lost 6 bases, V lost 6 bases, and 7 bases had no gene match. CDR3 length: 14 residues.

This clonotype was observed at least ten times. J is TRBJ1-2 and V is TRBV6-5, with no clear D. This CDR3 is built from 16 residues. Germline V gives CDR1 MNHEY, CDR2 SVGAGI. V dropped 5 bases and J dropped 4 bases, with 20 bases sitting between them. The CDR3 spells CASSRAPQLSLYGYTF. CDR3 DNA sequence: TGTGCCAGCAGTAGGGCCCCCCAACTGAGCCTCTATGGCTACACCTTC.

Turning to this clonotype: Here the CDR3 omits its conserved ending phenylalanine or tryptophan, so a read error is the likely source. This rearrangement joins TRBV4-1 to TRBJ2-2, with a possible D match to TRBD1 (6 bases). In germline, CDR1 is MGHRA, CDR2 YSYEKL. Trimming pared 5 bases from V and 6 bases from J, leaving 16 bases between. The CDR3 covers 15 residues. For the CDR3, the DNA is TGCGCCAGCAGCGTACAACAGGGTTTCGCCGGGGAGCTGTTTTAT. This codes for CASSVQQGFAGELFY.

This clonotype was counted at least ten times. The CDR3 region has the DNA TGTGCCAGCAGCAAAGGAAACGGGGGGGGTACCAATGAGCAGTTCTTC. The encoded protein is CASSKGNGGGTNEQFF. The rearrangement joins TRBV21-1 to TRBJ2-1; the table's TRBD1 call for D was not verified on the DNA. TRBV21-1 is a known pseudogene. The CDR3 is made up of 16 amino acids.

Ten or more counts support this clonotype. The genes are TRBV7-2 and TRBJ2-5; 8 bases are a match to TRBD1. The CDR3 runs 14 residues. From germline, CDR1 is SGHTA and CDR2 FQGNSA. The V and J ends lost 5 bases and 5 bases, in that order; junction bases with no gene match: 7. The CDR3 loop is CASSPGQGRETQYF. For the CDR3, the DNA is TGTGCCAGCAGCCCCGGACAGGGTAGGGAGACCCAGTACTTC.

The chain recombines TRBV3-1 with TRBJ1-1, with D perhaps TRBD1 (6 bases). The CDR3 totals 13 residues. The V and J ends lost 0 bases and 8 bases respectively, with 10 bases between them. Germline CDR1 is LGHDT and CDR2 is YNNKEL (reference sequence). CDR3 amino acids: CASSQDRRGEAFF. CDR3 DNA: TGTGCCAGCAGCCAAGATAGGAGGGGGGAAGCTTTCTTT.

This clonotype was seen many times. The CDR3 nucleotides are TGTGCCAGCAGGCCTACCGGGACCATTGCTTTCTTT. Translation gives CASRPTGTIAFF. The V call is TRBV7-2, the J call TRBJ1-1; TRBD1 is a possible D gene (5 bases). The ends were cut back, 6 bases at V and 11 bases at J, with 16 bases in the middle. The CDR3 extends over 12 amino acids. Germline-derived CDR1 and CDR2 are SGHTA and FQGNSA.

The chain uses TRBV7-3 and TRBJ2-6, with a possible D match to TRBD1 (5 bases). Trimming took off 4 bases at V and 0 bases at J, with 13 bases between the two ends. Per germline, CDR1 SGHTA and CDR2 FQGTGA. This CDR3 region has 17 residues. The CDR3 coding sequence is TGTGCCAGCAGCTCTACAAGGGGCAGCTCTGGGGCCAACGTCCTGACTTTC. It yields the protein CASSSTRGSSGANVLTF. The whole variable domain, remainder taken from reference TRBV7-3 and TRBJ2-6, is GAGVSQTPSNKVTEKGKYVELRCDPISGHTALYWYRQSLGQGPEFLIYFQGTGAADDSGLPNDRFFAVRPEGSVSTLKIQRTERGDSAVYLCASSSTRGSSGANVLTFGAGSRLTVL.

This clonotype was counted only a few times. The chain combines TRBV6-5 with TRBJ1-1, with TRBD1 matching 7 bases. The V gene's germline CDR1 is MNHEY and CDR2 SVGAGI. The CDR3 is 16 residues long. Germline trimming cut 8 bases from V and 1 base from J; bases unmatched to any gene: 13. The CDR3 region has the DNA TGTGCCAGCCAGACAGGGAGCCTTATAACGAACACTGAAGCTTTCTTT. As protein: CASQTGSLITNTEAFF.

This clonotype was counted between two and nine times. J is TRBJ2-4 and V is TRBV6-2 or TRBV6-3; D perhaps matches TRBD2 (6 bases). The length of the CDR3 is 16 residues. With 10 bases removed from V and 2 bases from J, the gap between germline ends came to 21 bases. The germline V gene encodes CDR1 MNHEY and CDR2 SVGEGT. Here the CDR3 reads CATLEAGIGSKNIQYF. The CDR3 region has the DNA TGTGCCACCCTAGAGGCGGGAATTGGTTCCAAAAACATTCAGTACTTC.

This rearrangement joins TRBV20-1 to TRBJ2-1; D is unclear. Trimming took 0 bases from V and 0 from J, leaving 9 bases between them. Germline lookup yields CDR1 DFQATT and CDR2 SNEGSKA (reference sequence). The CDR3 has 15 amino acids. The CDR3: CSARDQRSSYNEQFF. The CDR3 DNA reads TGCAGTGCTAGAGATCAGAGGAGCTCCTACAATGAGCAGTTCTTC.

The CDR3 loop is CSADRGRREDTEAFF. Here the CDR3 DNA reads TGCAGCGCTGACAGGGGGCGTAGGGAGGACACTGAAGCTTTCTTT. The chain employs TRBV29-1 and TRBJ1-1, with 10 nucleotides matching TRBD1. This CDR3 region has 15 residues. V trimming: 7 bases; J trimming: 3 bases; junction bases outside the gene matches: 11. Germline V gives CDR1 SQVTM, CDR2 ANQGSEA. The full variable domain, with the rest looked up from reference TRBV29-1 and TRBJ1-1, is SAVISQKPSRDICQRGTSLTIQCQVDSQVTMMFWYRQQPGQSLTLIATANQGSEATYESGFVIDKFPISRPNLTFSTLTVSNMSPEDSSIYLCSADRGRREDTEAFFGQGTRLTVV.

This chain connects TRBV6-2 or TRBV6-3 to TRBJ2-7; D remains unclear. The CDR3 has 13 residues. Germline CDR1 reads MNHEY; CDR2 reads SVGEGT. V dropped 0 bases and J dropped 6 bases, with 9 bases sitting between them. CDR3 in amino acids: CASSYSSESEQYF. CDR3 coding DNA: TGTGCCAGCAGTTACTCGTCGGAGAGCGAGCAGTACTTC.

The rearrangement links TRBV12-3 or TRBV12-4 to TRBJ2-7; D gene ambiguous. V was pared by 5 bases and J by 7 bases, with 15 bases between. The length of the CDR3 is 13 residues. The CDR3 DNA reads TGTGCCAGCAGTCCCCAGGAGCACCTAGAGCAGTACTTC. It translates to CASSPQEHLEQYF.

The rearrangement links TRBV5-1 to TRBJ1-6; TRBD1 might be the D (6 bases). CDR3 length equals 16 residues. V lost 4 bases and J 5 bases, leaving 16 bases between the germline ends. The V gene's germline CDR1 is SGHRS and CDR2 YFSETQ. CDR3 sequence: CASSRGGGRDNSPLHF. CDR3 sequence (DNA): TGCGCCAGCAGCCGGGGCGGGGGCAGGGATAATTCACCCCTCCACTTT.

This clonotype came up once. A much larger clone differs from this one at a single base, so this may be a read error. The CDR3 DNA reads as TGCGGTGCTAGCCTGGGACTAGCCGCGGCCGAGCAGTACTTC. Translation gives CGASLGLAAAEQYF. This chain joins TRBV20-1 and TRBJ2-7; 9 nucleotides agree with TRBD2. The germline V gene encodes CDR1 DFQATT and CDR2 SNEGSKA (reference sequence). The CDR3 contains 14 residues.